This TCR beta chain was recorded in a study of cytomegalovirus exposure and HLA in healthy donors. PCR employed 60 Vbeta and 13 Jbeta primers. Sequencing was performed with immunoSEQ multiplex PCR; in TCRdb, only in-frame clones are kept and a portion is missing. The top ten clones hold approximately 5% of a sample with 100,000 to 120,000 clones, about 78% of them seen once. V lost 4 bases to trimming and J lost 7 bases, with 9 bases between them. Germline loops: CDR1 SEHNR, CDR2 FQNEAQ (reference sequence). The CDR3 runs to 12 residues. Study-level findings and limits: In a later analysis, HLA-associated beta chains showed higher expansion and lower generation probabilities than comparable chains. A few V segments could not be told apart, such as TRBV6-2 and TRBV6-3, and were left out. Most CMV-associated TCR beta chains appeared HLA-restricted in a later analysis.

Comment on this clone: Its antigen is not known.

This TCR came from a woman aged 25 to 39 in good health and CMV-seropositive. The sequencing sample was made of PBMCs. The genes are TRBV7-9 and TRBJ2-3; D gene unclear. CDR3 DNA sequence: TGTGCCAGCAGCTCCGTGAGGAATACGCAGTATTTT. It codes for CASSSVRNTQYF. The variable domain in full, with the rest retrieved from reference TRBV7-9 and TRBJ2-3, is DTGVSQNPRHKITKRGQNVTFRCDPISEHNRLYWYRQTLGQGPEFLTYFQNEAQLEKSRLLSDRFSAERPKGSFSTLEIQRTEQGDSAMYLCASSSVRNTQYFGPGTRLTVL.